This passage covers 8 T cell receptor beta chains from one sample sequenced in a study of tumor-infiltrating lymphocytes in primary liver carcinoma. Unsorted bulk tissue, about 19-30 mg of it, served as the source for co-extraction of RNA and DNA. The template, roughly 0.45 ug total RNA, yielded TCR beta cDNA made with a constant-region primer. For TCR beta, libraries were produced by three nested multiplex PCR rounds using slightly modified ARM-PCR. Each of the first two PCR rounds ran approximately 9 cycles with TRBV1-TRBV30 forward and C-beta reverse primers. TCRdb passed the multiplex PCR reads through MiXCR, listing each CDR3 protein once. Of roughly 190,000 distinct CDR3 sequences in the sample, 85% were seen once. Sequenced sample: tumor tissue from primary liver carcinoma. The receptor source for this set is a man between 35 and 55 years old with primary liver carcinoma and hepatitis B virus infection.

Comment on this clonotype: At one of its ends the junction is not consistent with the germline gene, which may arise from a read error. The gene calls are TRBV6-2 or TRBV6-3 and TRBJ1-2; possibly TRBD1 for D (5 bases). This CDR3 contains 13 residues. Germline CDR1 reads MNHEY; CDR2 reads SVGEGT. The chain's CDR3 is CANSYLDKDGYTF. CDR3 bases: TGTGCCAACAGTTATCTGGACAAAGACGGCTACACCTTC.

The rearrangement links TRBV12-3 or TRBV12-4 to TRBJ2-4; the match to TRBD1 covers 9 bases. V gave up 8 bases and J gave up 0 bases; unmatched junction bases: 14. The CDR3 runs 18 residues. Here the CDR3 DNA reads TGTGCCAGCTCCTTCCGGGACAGGGTTGTTCTAGCCAAAAACATTCAGTACTTC. It codes for CASSFRDRVVLAKNIQYF.

This clonotype was seen a single time. At one end the junction does not follow the germline gene, possibly because of a read error. V is TRBV4-2 and J is TRBJ2-7; TRBD1 matches 8 bases. Germline CDR1 reads LGHNA; CDR2 reads YNFKEQ. The CDR3 length is 14 residues. The CDR3 sequence: CASSQGDRGREKYF. CDR3 in DNA: TGTGCCAGCAGCCAAGGTGACAGGGGCCGCGAGAAGTACTTC.

As for this clonotype: One junction end does not reproduce the germline sequence, and a read error may be involved. The V and J genes are TRBV5-4 and TRBJ2-5; D is unresolved. This CDR3 comprises 14 residues. Germline CDR1 reads SGHNT; CDR2 reads YYREEE (reference sequence). The CDR3 DNA reads as TGTGCCGGCAGCGATCTGACCGTCCAAGAGACCCAGTACTTC. Translated: CAGSDLTVQETQYF.

A word on this clonotype: One junction end does not reproduce the germline sequence, and a read error may be involved. The chain joins TRBV29-1 to TRBJ2-1; D unresolved. The V gene's germline CDR1 is SQVTM and CDR2 ANQGSEA. The CDR3 is 14 amino acids. The CDR3 region is CSVARTESYNDQFF. CDR3 DNA sequence: TGCAGCGTTGCTCGGACGGAATCCTACAATGATCAGTTCTTC.

This clonotype was seen only once. One junction end disagrees with the germline gene, perhaps due to a read error. The chain has TRBV4-1 and TRBJ2-4; D call uncertain. CDR1 MGHRA and CDR2 YSYEKL come from the germline V gene. The CDR3 has 15 amino acids. The CDR3 DNA is TGTGCCAGCAGCCCAATCTTACAGAAAGGAAACATTCAGTACTTC. This translates into CASSPILQKGNIQYF.

The chain links TRBV29-1 to TRBJ2-7; TRBD1 is a possible D gene (6 bases). From germline, CDR1 is SQVTM and CDR2 ANQGSEA. There are 14 residues in the CDR3. V shed 7 bases and J shed 4 bases, with 20 bases lying between them. The DNA for the CDR3 is TGCAGCGCCCAGGGGCTAGGGGGAAATTACGAGCAGTACTTC. Its protein is CSAQGLGGNYEQYF.

This clonotype was detected only once. V gene TRBV9 combines with J gene TRBJ1-1; unclear D gene. Germline CDR1 SGDLS, CDR2 YYNGEE. This CDR3 has 15 amino acids. The ends were cut back, 0 bases at V and 1 base at J, with 10 bases in the middle. The CDR3 DNA is TGTGCCAGCAGCGTAGGGGCTTCGGGGAACACTGAAGCTTTCTTT. Translated: CASSVGASGNTEAFF.